The table lists the clone carrying this TCR beta chain with a count of one. The data were obtained in a study of blood T cell repertoires in COVID-19. Overall study context: Sites in the United States, Italy and Spain provided acute and convalescent COVID-19 samples.

Measured with immunoSEQ multiplex PCR; TCRdb has only the in-frame clones, and not every one. The table lists roughly 80,000 clones, roughly four fifths of them singletons. Germline V gives CDR1 DFQATT, CDR2 SNEGSKA (reference sequence). CDR3 size: 14 residues. Germline trimming cut 3 bases from V and 9 bases from J; bases unmatched to any gene: 9. Sequencing was done on a sample of peripheral blood. V is TRBV20-1 and J is TRBJ2-1, with TRBD2 identical over 9 bases. The receptor was derived from a man aged 50 to 59 with acute or convalescent COVID-19. CDR3 nucleotides: TGCAGTGCTAGTCGAGTAGCGGGAGTCTTTGAGCAGTTCTTC. Translating gives CSASRVAGVFEQFF.